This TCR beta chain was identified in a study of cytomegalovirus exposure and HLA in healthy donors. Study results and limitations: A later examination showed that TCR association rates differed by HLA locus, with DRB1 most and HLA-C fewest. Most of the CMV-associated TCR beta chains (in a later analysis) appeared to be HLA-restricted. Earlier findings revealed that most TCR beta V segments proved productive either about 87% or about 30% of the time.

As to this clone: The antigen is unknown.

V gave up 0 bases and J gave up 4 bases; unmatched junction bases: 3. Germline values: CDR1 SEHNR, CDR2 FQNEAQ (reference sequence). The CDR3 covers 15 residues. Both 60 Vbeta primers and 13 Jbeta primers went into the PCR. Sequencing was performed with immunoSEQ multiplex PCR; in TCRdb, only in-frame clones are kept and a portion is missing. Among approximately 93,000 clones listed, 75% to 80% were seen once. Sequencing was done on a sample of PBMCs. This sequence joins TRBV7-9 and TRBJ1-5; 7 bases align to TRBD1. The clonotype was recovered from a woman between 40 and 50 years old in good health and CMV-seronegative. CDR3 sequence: CASSLAEGANQPQHF. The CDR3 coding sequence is TGTGCCAGCAGCTTAGCTGAGGGGGCAAATCAGCCCCAGCATTTT. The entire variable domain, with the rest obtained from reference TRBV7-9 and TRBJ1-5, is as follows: DTGVSQNPRHKITKRGQNVTFRCDPISEHNRLYWYRQTLGQGPEFLTYFQNEAQLEKSRLLSDRFSAERPKGSFSTLEIQRTEQGDSAMYLCASSLAEGANQPQHFGDGTRLSIL.